Listed below are T cell receptor beta chains from one sample, sequenced in a study of early T cells in non-severe SARS-CoV-2 infection. In TCRdb, the 5' RACE reads were re-called with MiXCR into one record per CDR3 protein. The table lists tens of thousands of distinct CDR3 sequences, roughly 10% of them singletons. The source material was whole blood. Every receptor here comes from an adult who was a healthcare worker with PCR-confirmed SARS-CoV-2 infection or an uninfected control (not recorded which). CDR3s include the opening cysteine and the closing phenylalanine or tryptophan. Each record gives: J gene, V gene, D gene, CDR3 length, clone size, CDR3 protein, CDR3 DNA. A D gene is named only where the DNA matches it firmly. The size field is filled for only some rows; it gives once, few, many or a size class.

J: TRBJ2-1
V: TRBV29-1
D: TRBD2
length: 14
size: few
CDR3: CSAPEREGRHEQFF
DNA: TGCAGCGCTCCCGAGCGGGAGGGCCGCCATGAGCAGTTCTTC

J: TRBJ2-2
V: TRBV11-3
D: NA
length: 14
size: few
CDR3: CATQRVLNTGELFF
DNA: TGTGCCACCCAGAGAGTACTAAACACCGGGGAGCTGTTTTTT

J: TRBJ2-3
V: TRBV20-1
D: NA
length: 14
size: NA
CDR3: CSAWTPGLADTQYF
DNA: TGCAGTGCTTGGACTCCGGGGCTTGCAGATACGCAGTATTTT

J: TRBJ2-3
V: TRBV4-3
D: NA
length: 19
size: many
CDR3: CASSQINRAPKGGPDTQYF
DNA: TGCGCCAGCAGCCAAATAAACCGGGCCCCGAAAGGAGGACCAGATACGCAGTATTTT

J: TRBJ2-3
V: TRBV5-5
D: NA
length: 14
size: NA
CDR3: CASSPDRLYNTQYF
DNA: TGTGCCAGCAGCCCAGACCGTTTGTACAATACGCAGTATTTT

J: TRBJ2-2
V: TRBV7-2
D: TRBD2
length: 17
size: few
CDR3: CASSRSLAESNTGELFF
DNA: TGTGCCAGCAGCCGTTCACTAGCGGAATCGAACACCGGGGAGCTGTTTTTT

J: TRBJ1-1
V: TRBV7-6
D: TRBD1
length: 15
size: many
CDR3: CASRRGPARDTEAFF
DNA: TGTGCCAGCAGAAGGGGGCCCGCGAGGGACACTGAAGCTTTCTTT

J: TRBJ2-3
V: TRBV18
D: NA
length: 16
size: NA
CDR3: CASSPPLAFFTDTQYF
DNA: TGTGCCAGCTCACCACCGTTAGCGTTTTTCACAGATACGCAGTATTTT

J: TRBJ2-7
V: TRBV3-1
D: TRBD2
length: 15
size: NA
CDR3: CASSQLAGGSYEQYF
DNA: TGTGCCAGCAGCCAACTAGCGGGAGGGTCCTACGAGCAGTACTTC

J: TRBJ1-2
V: TRBV2
D: NA
length: 14
size: many
CDR3: CASSDPVSAYGYTF
DNA: TGTGCCAGCAGTGACCCCGTCTCCGCCTATGGCTACACCTTC

J: TRBJ1-2
V: TRBV12-3/TRBV12-4
D: NA
length: 13
size: NA
CDR3: CASSFSGTEDYTF
DNA: TGTGCCAGCAGTTTTTCAGGGACCGAAGACTACACCTTC

J: TRBJ2-3
V: TRBV18
D: NA
length: 14
size: many
CDR3: CASSPYGRMNTQYF
DNA: TGTGCCAGCTCCCCCTACGGACGTATGAATACGCAGTATTTT

J: TRBJ2-3
V: TRBV27
D: TRBD2
length: 18
size: NA
CDR3: CASSPDPRSGRGSNTQYF
DNA: TGTGCCAGCAGTCCCGACCCCCGTAGCGGGAGAGGGAGTAATACGCAGTATTTT

J: TRBJ1-3
V: TRBV27
D: NA
length: 14
size: NA
CDR3: CASSFSPSGNTIYF
DNA: TGTGCCAGCAGTTTCTCACCCTCTGGAAACACCATATATTTT

J: TRBJ2-3
V: TRBV12-3/TRBV12-4
D: NA
length: 15
size: many
CDR3: CASSLQGAGKNTQYF
DNA: TGTGCCAGCAGTCTCCAAGGGGCAGGGAAGAATACGCAGTATTTT

J: TRBJ2-6
V: TRBV30
D: NA
length: 13
size: few
CDR3: CAWSVSGANVLTF
DNA: TGTGCCTGGAGTGTTTCCGGGGCCAACGTCCTGACTTTC

J: TRBJ2-3
V: TRBV5-1
D: NA
length: 18
size: NA
CDR3: CASSLLPGWQGGTDTQYF
DNA: TGCGCCAGCAGCTTGTTGCCGGGGTGGCAGGGAGGCACAGATACGCAGTATTTT

J: TRBJ2-3
V: TRBV5-1
D: NA
length: 14
size: many
CDR3: CASSYWDSTDTQYF
DNA: TGCGCCAGCAGCTATTGGGACAGCACAGATACGCAGTATTTT

J: TRBJ1-2
V: TRBV7-9
D: TRBD1
length: 14
size: NA
CDR3: CASSPKGTENGYTF
DNA: TGTGCCAGCAGCCCTAAAGGGACAGAGAATGGCTACACCTTC

J: TRBJ2-7
V: TRBV10-3
D: NA
length: 15
size: many
CDR3: CAISERAANFYEQYF
DNA: TGTGCCATCAGTGAGAGGGCAGCAAATTTCTACGAGCAGTACTTC

J: TRBJ2-7
V: TRBV12-3/TRBV12-4
D: TRBD2
length: 14
size: NA
CDR3: CATKRSGGSYEQYF
DNA: TGTGCCACTAAGAGAAGCGGGGGTTCCTACGAGCAGTACTTC

J: TRBJ2-1
V: TRBV20-1
D: NA
length: 12
size: NA
CDR3: CSAPPRNNEQFF
DNA: TGCAGTGCCCCACCCCGCAACAATGAGCAGTTCTTC

J: TRBJ2-5
V: TRBV7-9
D: NA
length: 12
size: many
CDR3: CASSQTGETQYF
DNA: TGTGCCAGCAGCCAAACAGGGGAGACCCAGTACTTC

J: TRBJ1-1
V: TRBV6-2/TRBV6-3
D: NA
length: 14
size: NA
CDR3: CASSYPGLNTEAFF
DNA: TGTGCCAGCAGCTACCCGGGGCTCAACACTGAAGCTTTCTTT

J: TRBJ1-3
V: TRBV5-1
D: NA
length: 11
size: NA
CDR3: CASRDGNTIYF
DNA: TGCGCCAGTCGTGACGGAAACACCATATATTTT

J: TRBJ2-7
V: TRBV6-2/TRBV6-3
D: NA
length: 15
size: few
CDR3: CASSFLSGNSYEQYF
DNA: TGTGCCAGCAGCTTTCTATCCGGGAACTCCTACGAGCAGTACTTC

J: TRBJ2-1
V: TRBV5-1
D: NA
length: 16
size: once
CDR3: CASRRGVKNAYNEQFF
DNA: TGCGCCAGCAGAAGGGGAGTGAAGAATGCCTACAATGAGCAGTTCTTC

J: TRBJ2-3
V: TRBV5-1
D: NA
length: 14
size: many
CDR3: CASSPGTNTDTQYF
DNA: TGCGCCAGCAGCCCCGGGACCAACACAGATACGCAGTATTTT

J: TRBJ2-6
V: TRBV4-3
D: TRBD2
length: 17
size: many
CDR3: CASSQEAGVSGANVLTF
DNA: TGCGCCAGCAGCCAAGAAGCGGGGGTCTCTGGGGCCAACGTCCTGACTTTC